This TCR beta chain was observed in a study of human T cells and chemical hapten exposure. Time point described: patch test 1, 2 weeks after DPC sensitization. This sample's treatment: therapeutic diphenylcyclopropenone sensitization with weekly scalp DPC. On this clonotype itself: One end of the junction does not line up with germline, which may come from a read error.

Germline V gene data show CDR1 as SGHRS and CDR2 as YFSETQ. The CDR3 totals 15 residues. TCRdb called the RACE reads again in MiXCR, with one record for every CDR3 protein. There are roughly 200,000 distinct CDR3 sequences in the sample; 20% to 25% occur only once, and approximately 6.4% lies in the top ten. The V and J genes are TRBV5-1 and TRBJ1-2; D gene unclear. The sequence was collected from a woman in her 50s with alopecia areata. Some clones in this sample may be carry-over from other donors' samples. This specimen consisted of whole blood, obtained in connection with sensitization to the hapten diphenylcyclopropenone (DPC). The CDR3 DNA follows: TGCGACAGCAGCCAAGGCCTCTCCGATGACTATGGCTACACCTTC. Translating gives CDSSQGLSDDYGYTF.